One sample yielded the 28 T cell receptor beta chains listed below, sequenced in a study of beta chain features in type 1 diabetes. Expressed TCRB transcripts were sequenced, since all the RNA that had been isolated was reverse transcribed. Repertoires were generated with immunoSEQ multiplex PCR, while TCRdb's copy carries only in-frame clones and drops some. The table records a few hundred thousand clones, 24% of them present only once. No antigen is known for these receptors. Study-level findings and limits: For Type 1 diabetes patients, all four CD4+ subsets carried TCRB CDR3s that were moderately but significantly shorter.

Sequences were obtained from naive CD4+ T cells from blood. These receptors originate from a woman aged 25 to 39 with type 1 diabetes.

The CDR3: CASKWEGYNEQFF. CDR3 sequence (DNA): TGTGCCAGCAAGTGGGAGGGATACAATGAGCAGTTCTTC. J is TRBJ2-1 and V is TRBV2; TRBD2 aligns across 7 bases. Germline loops: CDR1 SNHLY, CDR2 FYNNEI. V was pared by 7 bases and J by 4 bases, with 4 bases of the junction left unmatched. The CDR3 consists of 13 residues.

Written as DNA, the CDR3 is TGTGCCAGTACCATCGGACAGGGTGATGGCTACACCTTC. Protein product: CASTIGQGDGYTF. The chain is built from TRBV19 and TRBJ1-2; 8 bases align to TRBD1. This CDR3 region has 13 residues. The V and J ends lost 7 bases and 6 bases, in that order; junction bases with no gene match: 7. The germline gives CDR1 LNHDA, CDR2 SQIVND (reference sequence).

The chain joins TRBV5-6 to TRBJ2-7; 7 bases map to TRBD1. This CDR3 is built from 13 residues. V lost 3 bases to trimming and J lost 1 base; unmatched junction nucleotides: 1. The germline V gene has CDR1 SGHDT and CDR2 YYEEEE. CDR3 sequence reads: CASSWGQSYEQYF. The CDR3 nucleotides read TGTGCCAGCAGCTGGGGACAGTCCTACGAGCAGTACTTC.

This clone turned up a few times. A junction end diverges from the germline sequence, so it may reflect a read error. CDR3 protein: CSAGYRTISHNEQFF. CDR3 DNA: TGCAGCGCGGGTTATAGGACTATCTCCCACAATGAGCAGTTCTTC. The genes are TRBV29-1 and TRBJ2-1; TRBD2 is a possible D gene (6 bases). CDR3 length: 15 amino acids. Germline V CDR1 and CDR2: SQVTM, ANQGSEA.

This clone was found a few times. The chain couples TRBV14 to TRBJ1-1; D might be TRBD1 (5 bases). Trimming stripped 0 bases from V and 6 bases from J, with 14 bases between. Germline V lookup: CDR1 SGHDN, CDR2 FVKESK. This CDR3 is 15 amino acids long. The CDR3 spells CASSQENQGVAEAFF. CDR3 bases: TGTGCCAGCAGCCAAGAGAACCAGGGTGTAGCTGAAGCTTTCTTT.

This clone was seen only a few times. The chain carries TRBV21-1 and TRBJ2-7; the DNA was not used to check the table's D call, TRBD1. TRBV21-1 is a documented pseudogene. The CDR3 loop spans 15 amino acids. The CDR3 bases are TGTGCCAGCAGCACCCCAGACAGGGGCCATTGCGAGCAGTACTTC. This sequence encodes CASSTPDRGHCEQYF.

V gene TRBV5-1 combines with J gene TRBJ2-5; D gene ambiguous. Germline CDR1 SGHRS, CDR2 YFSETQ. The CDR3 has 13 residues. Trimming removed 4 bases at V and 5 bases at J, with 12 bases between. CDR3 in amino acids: CASSITRVETQYF. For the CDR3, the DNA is TGCGCCAGCAGCATCACCCGGGTGGAGACCCAGTACTTC.

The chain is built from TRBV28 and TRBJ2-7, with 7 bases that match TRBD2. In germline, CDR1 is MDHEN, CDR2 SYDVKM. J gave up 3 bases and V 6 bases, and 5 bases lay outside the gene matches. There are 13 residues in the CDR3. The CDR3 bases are TGTGCCAGCAGCCCGGGGGGAGGCTACGAGCAGTACTTC. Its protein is CASSPGGGYEQYF.

The CDR3: CASSLGQVVLGRYGYTF. CDR3 DNA sequence: TGTGCCAGCAGCTTGGGACAGGTTGTCCTCGGGCGGTATGGCTACACCTTC. V usage is TRBV5-4 and J usage is TRBJ1-2; the D gene is possibly TRBD1 (6 bases). CDR1 is SGHNT, CDR2 YYREEE, per germline (reference sequence). Deletions cut 0 bases from V and 5 bases from J, with 20 bases between. This CDR3 is 17 amino acids long.

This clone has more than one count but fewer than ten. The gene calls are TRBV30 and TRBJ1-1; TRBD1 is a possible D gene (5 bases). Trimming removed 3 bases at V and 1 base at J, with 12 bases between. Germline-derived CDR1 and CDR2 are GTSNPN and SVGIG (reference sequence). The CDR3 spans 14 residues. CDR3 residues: CAWSGMGGNTEAFF. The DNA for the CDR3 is TGTGCCTGGAGCGGCATGGGGGGGAACACTGAAGCTTTCTTT.

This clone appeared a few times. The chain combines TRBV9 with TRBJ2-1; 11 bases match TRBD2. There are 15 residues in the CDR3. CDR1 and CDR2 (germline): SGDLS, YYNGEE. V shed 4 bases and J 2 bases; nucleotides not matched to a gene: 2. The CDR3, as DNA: TGTGCCAGCAGCCTTAGCGGGAGGGCCTACAATGAGCAGTTCTTC. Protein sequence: CASSLSGRAYNEQFF. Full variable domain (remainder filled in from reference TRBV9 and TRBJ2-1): DSGVTQTPKHLITATGQRVTLRCSPRSGDLSVYWYQQSLDQGLQFLIQYYNGEERAKGNILERFSAQQFPDLHSELNLSSLELGDSALYFCASSLSGRAYNEQFFGPGTRLTVL.

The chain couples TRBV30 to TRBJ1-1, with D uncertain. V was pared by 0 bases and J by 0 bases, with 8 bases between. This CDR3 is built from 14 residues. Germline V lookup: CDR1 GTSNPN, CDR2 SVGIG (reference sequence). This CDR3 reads CAWSVRLLNTEAFF. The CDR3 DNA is TGTGCCTGGAGTGTACGACTTTTGAACACTGAAGCTTTCTTT.

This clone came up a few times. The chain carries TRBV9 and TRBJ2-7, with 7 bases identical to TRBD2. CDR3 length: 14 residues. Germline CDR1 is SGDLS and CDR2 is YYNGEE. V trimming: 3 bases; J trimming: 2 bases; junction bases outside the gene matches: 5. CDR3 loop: CASSGPSGTYEQYF. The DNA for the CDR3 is TGTGCCAGCAGCGGTCCTAGCGGAACCTACGAGCAGTACTTC.

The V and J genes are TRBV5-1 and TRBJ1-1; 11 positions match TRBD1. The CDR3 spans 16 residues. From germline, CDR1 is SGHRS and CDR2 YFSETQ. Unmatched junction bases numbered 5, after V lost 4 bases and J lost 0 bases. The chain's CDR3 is CASSVWDRGMNTEAFF. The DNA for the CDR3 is TGCGCCAGCAGCGTATGGGACAGGGGGATGAACACTGAAGCTTTCTTT.

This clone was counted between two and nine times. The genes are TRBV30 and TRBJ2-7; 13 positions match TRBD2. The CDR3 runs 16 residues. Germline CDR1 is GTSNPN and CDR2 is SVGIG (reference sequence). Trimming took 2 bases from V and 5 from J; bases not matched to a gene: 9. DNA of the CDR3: TGTGCCTGGAGTTCTACCGGACTAGCGGGAGCCCACGAGCAGTACTTC. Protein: CAWSSTGLAGAHEQYF.

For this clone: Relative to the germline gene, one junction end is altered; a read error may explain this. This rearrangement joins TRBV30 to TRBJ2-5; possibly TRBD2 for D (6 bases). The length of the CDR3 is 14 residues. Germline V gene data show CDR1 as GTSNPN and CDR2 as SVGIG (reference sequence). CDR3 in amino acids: CARSETSNAETQYF. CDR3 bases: TGTGCCCGGAGCGAAACTAGCAATGCCGAGACCCAGTACTTC.

The DNA for the CDR3 is TGTGCCAGCAGTTCCACCTTTCTAGGACAGAACTACGAGCAGTACTTC. This encodes CASSSTFLGQNYEQYF. This chain connects TRBV28 to TRBJ2-7; D possibly corresponds to TRBD1 (6 bases). This CDR3 is built from 16 residues. The germline gives CDR1 MDHEN, CDR2 SYDVKM. Trimming stripped 4 bases from V and 3 bases from J, with 19 bases between.

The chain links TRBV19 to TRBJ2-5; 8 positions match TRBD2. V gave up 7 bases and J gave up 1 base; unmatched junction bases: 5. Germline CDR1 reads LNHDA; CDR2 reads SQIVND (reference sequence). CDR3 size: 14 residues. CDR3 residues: CASKREPSQETQYF. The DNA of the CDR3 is TGTGCCAGTAAGCGGGAGCCCTCCCAAGAGACCCAGTACTTC. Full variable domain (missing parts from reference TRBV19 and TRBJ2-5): DGGITQSPKYLFRKEGQNVTLSCEQNLNHDAMYWYRQDPGQGLRLIYYSQIVNDFQKGDIAEGYSVSREKKESFPLTVTSAQKNPTAFYLCASKREPSQETQYFGPGTRLLVL.

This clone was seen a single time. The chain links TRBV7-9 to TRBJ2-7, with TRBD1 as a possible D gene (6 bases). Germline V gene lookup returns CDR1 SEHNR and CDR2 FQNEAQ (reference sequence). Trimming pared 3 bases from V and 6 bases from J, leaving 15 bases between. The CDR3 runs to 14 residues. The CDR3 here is CASSFRQGSSEQYF. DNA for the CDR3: TGTGCCAGCAGCTTTAGGCAGGGGAGCAGCGAGCAGTACTTC.

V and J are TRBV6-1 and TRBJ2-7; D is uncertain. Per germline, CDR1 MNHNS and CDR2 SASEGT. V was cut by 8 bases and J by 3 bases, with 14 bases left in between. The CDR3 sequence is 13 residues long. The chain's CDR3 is CASASDEYYEQYF. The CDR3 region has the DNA TGTGCCAGCGCCAGCGACGAGTACTACGAGCAGTACTTC.

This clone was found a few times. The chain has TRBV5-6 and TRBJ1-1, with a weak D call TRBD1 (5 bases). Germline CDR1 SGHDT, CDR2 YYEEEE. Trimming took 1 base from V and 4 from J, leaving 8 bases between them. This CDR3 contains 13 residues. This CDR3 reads CASSLNRPTEAFF. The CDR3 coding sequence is TGTGCCAGCAGCTTGAACAGGCCCACTGAAGCTTTCTTT.

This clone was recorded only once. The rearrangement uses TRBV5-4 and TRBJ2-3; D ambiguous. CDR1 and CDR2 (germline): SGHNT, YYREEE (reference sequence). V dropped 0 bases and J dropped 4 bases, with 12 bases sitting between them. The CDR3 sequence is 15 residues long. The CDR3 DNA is TGTGCCAGCAGCTTGGAGCCTATCGGAGCAGATACGCAGTATTTT. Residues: CASSLEPIGADTQYF. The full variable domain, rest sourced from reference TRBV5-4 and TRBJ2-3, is ETGVTQSPTHLIKTRGQQVTLRCSSQSGHNTVSWYQQALGQGPQFIFQYYREEENGRGNFPPRFSGLQFPNYSSELNVNALELDDSALYLCASSLEPIGADTQYFGPGTRLTVL.

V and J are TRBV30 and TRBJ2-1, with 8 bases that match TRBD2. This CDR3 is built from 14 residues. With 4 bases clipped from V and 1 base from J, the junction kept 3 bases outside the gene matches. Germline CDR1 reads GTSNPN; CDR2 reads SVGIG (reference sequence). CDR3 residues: CAWTGGRSYNEQFF. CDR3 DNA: TGTGCCTGGACCGGCGGGAGGTCCTACAATGAGCAGTTCTTC.

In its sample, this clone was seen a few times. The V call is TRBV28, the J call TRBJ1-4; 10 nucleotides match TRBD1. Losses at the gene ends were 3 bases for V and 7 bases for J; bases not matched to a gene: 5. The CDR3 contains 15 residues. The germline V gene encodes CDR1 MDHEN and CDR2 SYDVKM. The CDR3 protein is CASSFDRGRGEKLFF. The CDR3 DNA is TGTGCCAGCAGTTTTGACAGGGGGCGCGGTGAAAAACTGTTTTTT. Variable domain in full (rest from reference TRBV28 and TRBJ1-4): DVKVTQSSRYLVKRTGEKVFLECVQDMDHENMFWYRQDPGLGLRLIYFSYDVKMKEKGDIPEGYSVSREKKERFSLILESASTNQTSMYLCASSFDRGRGEKLFFGSGTQLSVL.

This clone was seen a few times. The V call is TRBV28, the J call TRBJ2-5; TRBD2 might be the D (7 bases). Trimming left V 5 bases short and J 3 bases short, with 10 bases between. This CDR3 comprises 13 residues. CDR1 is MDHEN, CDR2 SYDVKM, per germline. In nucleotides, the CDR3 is TGTGCCAGCAGTAAAGGGGGGGAAGAGACCCAGTACTTC. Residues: CASSKGGEETQYF.

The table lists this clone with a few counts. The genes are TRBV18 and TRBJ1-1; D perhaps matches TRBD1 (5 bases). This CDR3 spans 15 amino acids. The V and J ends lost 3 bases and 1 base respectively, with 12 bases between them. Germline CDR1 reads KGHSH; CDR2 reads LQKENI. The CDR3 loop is CASSPEGLTNTEAFF. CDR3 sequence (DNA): TGTGCCAGCTCACCGGAGGGACTGACGAACACTGAAGCTTTCTTT.

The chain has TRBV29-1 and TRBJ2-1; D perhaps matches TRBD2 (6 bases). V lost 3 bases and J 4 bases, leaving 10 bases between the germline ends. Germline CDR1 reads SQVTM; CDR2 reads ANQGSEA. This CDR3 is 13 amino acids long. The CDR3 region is CSVELAEYNEQFF. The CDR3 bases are TGCAGCGTTGAGTTAGCGGAGTACAATGAGCAGTTCTTC.

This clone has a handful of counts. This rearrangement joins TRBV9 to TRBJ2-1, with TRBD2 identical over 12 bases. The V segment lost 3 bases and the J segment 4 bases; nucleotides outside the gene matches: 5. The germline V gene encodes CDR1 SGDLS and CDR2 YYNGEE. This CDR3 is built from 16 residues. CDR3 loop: CASSARLAGAYNEQFF. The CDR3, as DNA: TGTGCCAGCAGCGCACGACTAGCGGGGGCTTACAATGAGCAGTTCTTC.